This T cell receptor beta chain was recorded in a study of T-cell memory formation after mild COVID-19. A remark on this clonotype: Its antigen remains unknown.

TCRdb re-called the 5' RACE reads with MiXCR, one entry per CDR3 protein. This table holds roughly 180,000 distinct CDR3 sequences, 11% found once. Points from the study as a whole: Shrinking CD4+ clones resided mostly in CM and EM, and CD8+ ones in EMRA. Cross-reactive memory seemingly joined, as some responding clones were found in pre-infection memory.

V was cut by 5 bases and J by 11 bases, with 10 bases left in between. CDR3 length: 10 amino acids. CDR1 and CDR2 from the germline V gene are SGHTA and FQGNSA. The clonotype originates from a man younger than 35 who had mild COVID-19 (a few samples of this study predate the infection). Cell type and time point are not known. The chain has TRBV7-2 and TRBJ2-7; D remains unclear. The specimen sequenced was PBMCs or a T cell subset sorted from them (not recorded which). The CDR3 nucleotides read TGTGCCAGCAGCAACCGGGCCGAGTACTTC. It yields the protein CASSNRAEYF.